The rows below give T cell receptor beta chains drawn from one sample of a study of blood T cells in healthy people across ages. From the 5' RACE reads, TCRdb called clonotypes with MiXCR, one entry per CDR3 protein. The sample lists approximately 850,000 distinct CDR3 sequences; 58% were seen once. The sample taken for sequencing was blood. These receptor sequences come from a man younger than 40 in good health. CDR3s include the opening cysteine and the closing phenylalanine or tryptophan. Each record gives: clone size, J gene, V gene, CDR3 protein. Expanded clones are given a class, and other clones once, few, many or no size at all.

- | TRBJ2-1 | TRBV5-4 | CASSLGRGPNNEQFF
once | TRBJ2-3 | TRBV5-1 | CASSGRDPIRDTQYF
few | TRBJ2-6 | TRBV7-2 | CASSPVESGANVLTF
- | TRBJ1-5 | TRBV15 | CATSSRTGYNQPQHF
- | TRBJ1-1 | TRBV20-1 | CSASPAANVAFF
once | TRBJ2-3 | TRBV3-1 | CASSQDTRRRDTQYF
- | TRBJ2-7 | TRBV7-2 | CASSRGLAGVLYEQYF
- | TRBJ2-7 | TRBV6-1 | CASSDQNQVKQYF
- | TRBJ2-5 | TRBV7-2 | CASSSSGDREYF
once | TRBJ2-7 | TRBV13 | CASSPGGQAYEQYF
few | TRBJ2-7 | TRBV6-5 | CASSYSRYLEDEQYF
- | TRBJ1-3 | TRBV6-6 | CASSYWTGYSGNTIYF
- | TRBJ2-5 | TRBV5-1 | CASSLDIQETQYF
- | TRBJ2-1 | TRBV7-9 | CASSPPLAAMGDEQFF
- | TRBJ1-2 | TRBV3-1 | CASNWQGLNYGYTF
- | TRBJ2-3 | TRBV15 | CATSHSRDQPWDTQYF
- | TRBJ1-1 | TRBV6-5 | CASSYSTGTVAFF
- | - | TRBV9 | CASSSQGPGGTYEQYF
- | - | TRBV28 | CASSRLTSGGETQYF
- | TRBJ2-5 | TRBV20-1 | CSAPLPLAGETQYF
few | TRBJ2-7 | TRBV27 | CASSPATGRRYEQYF